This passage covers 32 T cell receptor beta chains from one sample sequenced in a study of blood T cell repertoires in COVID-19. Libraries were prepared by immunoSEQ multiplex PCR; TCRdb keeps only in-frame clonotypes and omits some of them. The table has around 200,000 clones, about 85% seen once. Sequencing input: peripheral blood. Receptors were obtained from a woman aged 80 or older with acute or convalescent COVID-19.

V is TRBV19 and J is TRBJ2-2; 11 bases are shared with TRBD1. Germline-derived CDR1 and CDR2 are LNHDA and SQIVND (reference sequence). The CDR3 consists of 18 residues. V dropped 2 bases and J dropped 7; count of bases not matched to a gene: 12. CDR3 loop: CASSIPWTGGASYGELFF. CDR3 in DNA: TGTGCCAGTAGTATACCCTGGACAGGGGGCGCGTCTTACGGGGAGCTGTTTTTT.

The CDR3 loop is CASGLEGSSYNSPLHF. CDR3 in DNA: TGTGCCAGCGGCCTGGAGGGGAGCTCCTATAATTCACCCCTCCACTTT. The rearrangement links TRBV28 to TRBJ1-6; maybe TRBD1 (5 bases). CDR3 size: 16 residues. From germline, CDR1 is MDHEN and CDR2 SYDVKM. V was trimmed by 8 bases and J by 0 bases, leaving 14 bases between them.

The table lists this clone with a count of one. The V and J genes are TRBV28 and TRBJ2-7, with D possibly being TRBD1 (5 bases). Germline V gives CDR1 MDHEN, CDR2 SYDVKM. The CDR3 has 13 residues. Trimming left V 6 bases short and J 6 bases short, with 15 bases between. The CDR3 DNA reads TGTGCCAGCAGCAGGACACCCATCGGCGAGCAGTACTTC. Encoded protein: CASSRTPIGEQYF.

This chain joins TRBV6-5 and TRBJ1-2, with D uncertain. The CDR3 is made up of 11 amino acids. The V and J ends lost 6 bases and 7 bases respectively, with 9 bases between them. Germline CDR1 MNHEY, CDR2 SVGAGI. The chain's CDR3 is CASRDNFGYTF. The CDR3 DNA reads TGTGCCAGCAGAGACAATTTTGGCTACACCTTC.

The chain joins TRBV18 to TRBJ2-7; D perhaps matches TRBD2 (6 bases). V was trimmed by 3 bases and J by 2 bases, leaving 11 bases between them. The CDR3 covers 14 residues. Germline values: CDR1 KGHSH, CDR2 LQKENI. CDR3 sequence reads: CASSPRDGTYEQYF. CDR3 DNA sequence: TGTGCCAGCTCACCGCGGGACGGGACCTACGAGCAGTACTTC.

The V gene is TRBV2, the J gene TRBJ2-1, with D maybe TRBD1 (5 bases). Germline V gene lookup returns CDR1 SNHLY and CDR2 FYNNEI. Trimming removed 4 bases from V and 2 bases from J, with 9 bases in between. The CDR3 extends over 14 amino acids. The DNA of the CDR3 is TGTGCCAGCAGTGTGCAGGGTCCCTACAATGAGCAGTTCTTC. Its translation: CASSVQGPYNEQFF.

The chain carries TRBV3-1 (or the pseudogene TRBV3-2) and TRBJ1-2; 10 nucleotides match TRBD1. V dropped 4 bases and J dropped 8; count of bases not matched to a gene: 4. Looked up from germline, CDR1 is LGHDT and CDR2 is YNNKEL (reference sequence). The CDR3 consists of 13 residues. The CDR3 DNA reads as TGTGCCAGCAGCCCTGGGACAGGGGACGGCTACACCTTC. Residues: CASSPGTGDGYTF.

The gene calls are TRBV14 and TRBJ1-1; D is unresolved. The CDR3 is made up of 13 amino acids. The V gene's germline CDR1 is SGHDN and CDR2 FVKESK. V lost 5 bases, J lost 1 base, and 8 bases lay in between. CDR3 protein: CASSGQPNTEAFF. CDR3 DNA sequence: TGTGCCAGCAGCGGGCAGCCGAACACTGAAGCTTTCTTT.

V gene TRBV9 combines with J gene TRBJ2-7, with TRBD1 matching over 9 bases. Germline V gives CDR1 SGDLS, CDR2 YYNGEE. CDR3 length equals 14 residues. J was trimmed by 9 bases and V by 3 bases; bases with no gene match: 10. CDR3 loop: CASSADMGQGRQYF. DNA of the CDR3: TGTGCCAGCAGCGCCGACATGGGACAGGGAAGGCAGTACTTC. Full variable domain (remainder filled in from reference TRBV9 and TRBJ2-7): DSGVTQTPKHLITATGQRVTLRCSPRSGDLSVYWYQQSLDQGLQFLIQYYNGEERAKGNILERFSAQQFPDLHSELNLSSLELGDSALYFCASSADMGQGRQYFGPGTRLTVT.

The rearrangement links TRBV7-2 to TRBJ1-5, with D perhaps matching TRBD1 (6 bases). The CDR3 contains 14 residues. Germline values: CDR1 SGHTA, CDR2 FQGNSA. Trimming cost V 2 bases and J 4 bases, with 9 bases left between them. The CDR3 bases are TGTGCCAGCAGCTTATACGACAGGAATCAGCCCCAGCATTTT. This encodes CASSLYDRNQPQHF.

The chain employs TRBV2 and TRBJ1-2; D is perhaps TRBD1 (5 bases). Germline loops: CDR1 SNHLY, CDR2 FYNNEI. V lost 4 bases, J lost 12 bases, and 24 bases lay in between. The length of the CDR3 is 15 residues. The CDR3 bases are TGTGCCAGCAGTGTTGGGCCAGCACTTTGGGAGGGGCACACCTTC. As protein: CASSVGPALWEGHTF.

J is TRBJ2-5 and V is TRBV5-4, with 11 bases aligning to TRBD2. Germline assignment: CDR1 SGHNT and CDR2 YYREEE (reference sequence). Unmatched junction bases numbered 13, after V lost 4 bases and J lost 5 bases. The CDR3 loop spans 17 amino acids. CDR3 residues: CASSPGVAGGPWETQYF. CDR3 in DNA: TGTGCCAGCAGCCCCGGGGTAGCGGGAGGGCCGTGGGAGACCCAGTACTTC.

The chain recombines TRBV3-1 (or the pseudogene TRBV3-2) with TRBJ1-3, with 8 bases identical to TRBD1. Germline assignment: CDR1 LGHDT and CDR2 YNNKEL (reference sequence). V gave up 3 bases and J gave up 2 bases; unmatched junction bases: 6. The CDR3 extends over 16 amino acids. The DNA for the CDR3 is TGTGCCAGCAGCCAGGGTCAGGGGGCGCCTGGAAACACCATATATTTT. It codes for CASSQGQGAPGNTIYF.

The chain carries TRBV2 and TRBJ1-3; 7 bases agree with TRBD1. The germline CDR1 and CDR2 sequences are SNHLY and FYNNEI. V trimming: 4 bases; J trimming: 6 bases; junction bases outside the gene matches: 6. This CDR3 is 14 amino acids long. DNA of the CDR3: TGTGCCAGCAGTGGACAGGGTGCTGAAAACACCATATATTTT. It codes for CASSGQGAENTIYF.

The chain's CDR3 is CAWSVDRGTGFVNQPQHF. CDR3 nucleotides: TGTGCCTGGAGTGTTGACCGGGGGACAGGGTTTGTAAATCAGCCCCAGCATTTT. The chain links TRBV30 to TRBJ1-5; 9 nucleotides align to TRBD1. Germline CDR1 is GTSNPN and CDR2 is SVGIG (reference sequence). CDR3 size: 18 residues. The V segment lost 0 bases and the J segment 4 bases; nucleotides outside the gene matches: 13.

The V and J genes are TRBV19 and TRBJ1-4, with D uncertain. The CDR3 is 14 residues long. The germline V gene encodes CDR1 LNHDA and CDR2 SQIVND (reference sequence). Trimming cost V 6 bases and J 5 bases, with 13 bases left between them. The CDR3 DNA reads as TGTGCCAGTAGGGAGGGTACGACAAATGAAAAACTGTTTTTT. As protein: CASREGTTNEKLFF.

The CDR3 region is CASSFLGLKFTDTQYF. The CDR3 nucleotides read TGTGCCAGCAGCTTTCTGGGACTAAAGTTCACAGATACGCAGTATTTT. The rearrangement links TRBV11-3 to TRBJ2-3; 7 nucleotides align to TRBD2. Germline trimming cut 3 bases from V and 2 bases from J; bases unmatched to any gene: 8. The CDR3 runs to 16 residues. Looked up from germline, CDR1 is SGHNT and CDR2 is YENEEA.

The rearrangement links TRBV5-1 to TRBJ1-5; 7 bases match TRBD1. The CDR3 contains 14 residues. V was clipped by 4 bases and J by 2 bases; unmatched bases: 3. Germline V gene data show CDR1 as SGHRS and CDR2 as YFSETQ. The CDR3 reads CASSQGTGNQPQHF. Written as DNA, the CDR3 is TGCGCCAGCAGCCAGGGGACAGGCAATCAGCCCCAGCATTTT.

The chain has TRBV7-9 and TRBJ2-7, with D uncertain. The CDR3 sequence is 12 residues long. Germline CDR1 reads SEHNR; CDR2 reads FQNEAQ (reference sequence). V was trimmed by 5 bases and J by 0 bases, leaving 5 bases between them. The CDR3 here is CASSASSYEQYF. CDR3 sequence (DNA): TGTGCCAGCAGCGCCAGCTCCTACGAGCAGTACTTC.

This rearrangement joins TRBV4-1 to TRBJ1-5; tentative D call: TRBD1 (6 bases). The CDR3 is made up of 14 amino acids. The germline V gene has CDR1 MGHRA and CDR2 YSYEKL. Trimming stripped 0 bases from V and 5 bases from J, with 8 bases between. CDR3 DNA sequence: TGCGCCAGCAGCCAAGAGTCAGGGGATCAGCCCCAGCATTTT. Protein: CASSQESGDQPQHF.

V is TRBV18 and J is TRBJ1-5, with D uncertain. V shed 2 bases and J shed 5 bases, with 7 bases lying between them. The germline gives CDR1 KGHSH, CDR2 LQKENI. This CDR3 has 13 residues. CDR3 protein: CASSPDIYQPQHF. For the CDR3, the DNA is TGTGCCAGCTCACCAGACATCTATCAGCCCCAGCATTTT.

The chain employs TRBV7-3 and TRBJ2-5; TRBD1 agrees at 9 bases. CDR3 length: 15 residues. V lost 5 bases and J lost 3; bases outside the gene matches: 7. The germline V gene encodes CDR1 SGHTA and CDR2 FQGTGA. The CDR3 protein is CASSIGTGPEETQYF. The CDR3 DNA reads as TGTGCCAGCAGCATAGGGACAGGGCCTGAAGAGACCCAGTACTTC. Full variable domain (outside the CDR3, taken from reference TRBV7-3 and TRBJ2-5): GAGVSQTPSNKVTEKGKYVELRCDPISGHTALYWYRQSLGQGPEFLIYFQGTGAADDSGLPNDRFFAVRPEGSVSTLKIQRTERGDSAVYLCASSIGTGPEETQYFGPGTRLLVL.

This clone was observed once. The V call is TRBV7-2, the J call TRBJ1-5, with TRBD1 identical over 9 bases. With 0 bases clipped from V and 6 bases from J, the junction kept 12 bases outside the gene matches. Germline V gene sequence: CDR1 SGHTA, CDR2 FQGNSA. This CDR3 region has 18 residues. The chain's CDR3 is CASSLAGQGKSRGQPQHF. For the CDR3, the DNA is TGTGCCAGCAGCTTAGCAGGACAGGGGAAGAGTAGAGGTCAGCCCCAGCATTTT. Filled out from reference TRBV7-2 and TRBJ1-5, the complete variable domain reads GAGVSQSPSNKVTEKGKDVELRCDPISGHTALYWYRQSLGQGLEFLIYFQGNSAPDKSGLPSDRFSAERTGGSVSTLTIQRTQQEDSAVYLCASSLAGQGKSRGQPQHFGDGTRLSIL.

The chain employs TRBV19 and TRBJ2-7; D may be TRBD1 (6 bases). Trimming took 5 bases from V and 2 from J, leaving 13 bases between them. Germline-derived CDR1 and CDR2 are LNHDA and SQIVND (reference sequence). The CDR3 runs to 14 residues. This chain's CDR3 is CASSLYTGTYEQYF. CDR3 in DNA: TGTGCCAGTAGTCTCTATACAGGGACCTACGAGCAGTACTTC.

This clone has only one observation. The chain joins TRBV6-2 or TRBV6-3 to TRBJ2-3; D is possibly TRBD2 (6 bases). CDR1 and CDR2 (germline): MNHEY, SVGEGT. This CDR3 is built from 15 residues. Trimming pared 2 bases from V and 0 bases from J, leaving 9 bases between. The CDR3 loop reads CASSYGGFSTDTQYF. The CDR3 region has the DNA TGTGCCAGCAGTTACGGAGGGTTTAGCACAGATACGCAGTATTTT.

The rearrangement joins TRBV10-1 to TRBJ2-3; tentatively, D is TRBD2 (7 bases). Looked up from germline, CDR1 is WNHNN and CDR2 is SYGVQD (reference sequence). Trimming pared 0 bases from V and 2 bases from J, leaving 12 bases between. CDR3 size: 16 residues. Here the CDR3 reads CASSESGAGATDTQYF. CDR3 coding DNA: TGCGCCAGCAGTGAGTCGGGGGCGGGGGCCACAGATACGCAGTATTTT.

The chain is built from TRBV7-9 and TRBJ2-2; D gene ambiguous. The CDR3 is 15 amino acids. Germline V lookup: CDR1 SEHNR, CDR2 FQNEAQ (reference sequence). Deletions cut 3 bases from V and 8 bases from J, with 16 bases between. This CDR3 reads CASSLSTLNSGELFF. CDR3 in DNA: TGTGCCAGCAGCTTGAGCACCCTTAATTCTGGGGAGCTGTTTTTT.

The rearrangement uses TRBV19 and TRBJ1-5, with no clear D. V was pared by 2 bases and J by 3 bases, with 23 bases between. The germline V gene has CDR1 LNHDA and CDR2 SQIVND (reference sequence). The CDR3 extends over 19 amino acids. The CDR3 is CASSIISDLGVISNQPQHF. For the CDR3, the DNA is TGTGCCAGTAGTATAATCTCGGACCTCGGGGTCATCTCCAATCAGCCCCAGCATTTT.

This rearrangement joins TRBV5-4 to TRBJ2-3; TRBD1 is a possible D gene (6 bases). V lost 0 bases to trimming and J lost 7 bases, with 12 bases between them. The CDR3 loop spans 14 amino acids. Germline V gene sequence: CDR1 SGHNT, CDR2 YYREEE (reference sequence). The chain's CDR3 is CASSLDSGAYTQYF. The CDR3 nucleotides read TGTGCCAGCAGCTTGGATTCAGGGGCGTATACGCAGTATTTT.

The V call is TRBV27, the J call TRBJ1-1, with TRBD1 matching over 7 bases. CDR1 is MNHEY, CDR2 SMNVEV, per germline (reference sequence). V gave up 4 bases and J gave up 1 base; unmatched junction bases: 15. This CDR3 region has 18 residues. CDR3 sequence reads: CASSSFLRQGPPNTEAFF. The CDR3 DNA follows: TGTGCCAGCAGTTCTTTTCTACGACAGGGCCCCCCGAACACTGAAGCTTTCTTT.

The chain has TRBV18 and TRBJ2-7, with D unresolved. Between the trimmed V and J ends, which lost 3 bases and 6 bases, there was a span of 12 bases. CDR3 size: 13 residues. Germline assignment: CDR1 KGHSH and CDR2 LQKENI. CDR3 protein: CASSPVWAGEQYF. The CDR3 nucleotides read TGTGCCAGCTCACCGGTCTGGGCTGGCGAGCAGTACTTC.

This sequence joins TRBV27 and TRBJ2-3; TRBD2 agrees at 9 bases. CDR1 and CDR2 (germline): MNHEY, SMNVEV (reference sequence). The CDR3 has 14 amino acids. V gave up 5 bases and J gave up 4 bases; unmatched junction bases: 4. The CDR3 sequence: CASSRLAESDTQYF. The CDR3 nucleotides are TGTGCCAGCAGTAGACTAGCGGAATCAGATACGCAGTATTTT.